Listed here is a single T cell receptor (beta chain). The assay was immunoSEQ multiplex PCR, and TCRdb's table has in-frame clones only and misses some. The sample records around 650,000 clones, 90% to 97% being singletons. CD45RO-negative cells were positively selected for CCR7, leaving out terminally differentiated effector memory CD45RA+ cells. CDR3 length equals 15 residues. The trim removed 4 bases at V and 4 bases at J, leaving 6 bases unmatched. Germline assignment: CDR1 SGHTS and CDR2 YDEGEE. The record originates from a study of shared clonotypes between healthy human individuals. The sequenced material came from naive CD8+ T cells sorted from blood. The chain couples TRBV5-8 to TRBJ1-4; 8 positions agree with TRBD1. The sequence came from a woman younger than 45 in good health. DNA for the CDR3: TGTGCCAGCAGCGCAACAGGGGGAGTTAATGAAAAACTGTTTTTT. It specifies CASSATGGVNEKLFF.